The sequence of this T cell receptor (beta chain) was determined in a study of human CD8 memory T cell subsets. Study results and limitations: Effector memory subsets were less diverse than the similarly diverse stem-like memory and precursor exhausted subsets. Stem-like memory T cell repertoires seemed more diverse than precursor exhausted ones by Chao1 estimates.

Judged by frequency, this clonotype is medium-sized (0.01 to 0.1%). Its target is unknown. The CDR3 is 13 amino acids. Germline assignment: CDR1 LNHDA and CDR2 SQIVND (reference sequence). UMI-labeled 5' RACE was the method by which TCR beta libraries were made. TCRdb reworked the 5' RACE reads into one entry per CDR3 protein, no DNA. The table gives approximately 11,000 distinct CDR3 sequences; the top ten clones make up about 15% of it. The TCR sequence derives from a human donor in good health. V and J are TRBV19 and TRBJ2-7. Input material: CD8+ stem-like memory T cells (TSCM and TCM) sorted from PBMCs. Specified subset: stem-like memory CD8 T cells (TSTEM), CCR7+ PD-1- TIGIT-. This chain's CDR3 is CASSIYYSQEQYF.